A selection of T cell receptor beta chains follows, all from one sample in a study of cytomegalovirus exposure and HLA in healthy donors. TCRdb keeps only in-frame clones here, not all; method: immunoSEQ multiplex PCR. Here the sample spans about 94,000 clones, roughly 75% being singletons. Sequencing was performed on PBMCs. The receptor set was obtained from an older woman in good health and CMV-seronegative. The CDR3 runs from the conserved cysteine through the conserved F or W. A D gene is named only where the DNA matches it firmly. A row's size may be missing; if present it is once, few, many or a size class.

.,.,TRBJ2-1,TRBV30,TGTGCCTCCCGCTCAAGAGGGCGTGAGCAGTTCTTC,CASRSRGREQFF
.,TRBD1,TRBJ2-3,TRBV4-3,TGCGCCAGCAGCTCTCGGACAGGGACAACGCAGTATTTT,CASSSRTGTTQYF
.,.,TRBJ1-2,TRBV6-5,TGTGCCAGCAATCAGGTCCCAGGGTCCTATGGCTACACCTTC,CASNQVPGSYGYTF
few,TRBD2,TRBJ2-3,TRBV27,TGTGCCAGCTGCCGGTGGCTAGCGGGAGGAGGTACAGATACGCAGTATTTT,CASCRWLAGGGTDTQYF
.,.,TRBJ1-1,TRBV25-1,TGTGCCAGCAGTGAATATTTCCAGGTCGGGGGCACTGAAGCTTTCTTT,CASSEYFQVGGTEAFF
.,.,TRBJ1-1,TRBV6-1,TGTGCCAGCAGTGAAGTCCAGGGGTGGACTGAAGCTTTCTTT,CASSEVQGWTEAFF
.,.,TRBJ2-5,TRBV20-1,TGCAGTGCTAGTCCGCAAGAGACCCAGTACTTC,CSASPQETQYF
.,.,TRBJ2-5,TRBV2,TGTGCCAGCAGCGAAAACCCGGGACTCCAAGAGACCCAGTACTTC,CASSENPGLQETQYF
once,.,TRBJ2-1,TRBV19,TGTGCCAGTAGTATTAGGGCTGAGGGTGAGCAGTTCTTC,CASSIRAEGEQFF
.,.,TRBJ2-7,TRBV11-2,TGTGCCAGCAGCTTACAGTCGACTAGCTCCTACGAGCAGTACTTC,CASSLQSTSSYEQYF
.,.,TRBJ1-2,TRBV4-3,TGCGCCAGCAGCCAAGATATGGATACGGGATATGGCTACACCTTC,CASSQDMDTGYGYTF
.,.,TRBJ2-7,TRBV6-6,TGTGTCAGCAGTTCTTCCGCTAGCCGCTACGAGCAGTACTTC,CVSSSSASRYEQYF
.,TRBD2,TRBJ2-7,TRBV7-9,TGTGCCAGCAGCTCTAGCGGGGGAGGATTTTACGAGCAGTACTTC,CASSSSGGGFYEQYF
.,TRBD1,TRBJ1-1,TRBV6-6,TGTGCCAGCAAGGGACAGGGGTTGGGCACTGAAGCTTTCTTT,CASKGQGLGTEAFF
.,TRBD2,TRBJ2-2,TRBV9,TGTGCCAGCAGCGACCGACTAGCGGGAGGACTAGACACCGGGGAGCTGTTTTTT,CASSDRLAGGLDTGELFF
.,.,TRBJ1-1,TRBV7-9,TGTGCCAGCAGCTTAGACGGTTATGTTAGAGACACTGAAGCTTTCTTT,CASSLDGYVRDTEAFF
.,.,TRBJ2-3,TRBV6-5,TGTGCCAGCACGTCCAGGGATACGCAGTATTTT,CASTSRDTQYF
.,TRBD1,TRBJ1-4,TRBV27,TGTGCCAGCAGCAGGGGGCTGGTTAATGAAAAACTGTTTTTT,CASSRGLVNEKLFF
few,TRBD1,TRBJ1-2,TRBV9,TGTGCCAGCAAAATGACAGGGAATAACTATGGCTACACCTTC,CASKMTGNNYGYTF
.,TRBD1,TRBJ2-1,TRBV5-1,TGCGCCAGCAGCTTGGCCGACAGGGGGTGGACCAATGAGCAGTTCTTC,CASSLADRGWTNEQFF
.,.,TRBJ1-5,TRBV7-2,TGTGCCAGCAGCTCTGAGCATATGAGCAATCAGCCCCAGCATTTT,CASSSEHMSNQPQHF
.,.,TRBJ2-3,TRBV7-2,TGTGCCAGCAGCTTAGGCGCCCCCGGGGGCACAGATACGCAGTATTTT,CASSLGAPGGTDTQYF
few,.,TRBJ2-1,TRBV27,TGTGCCAGCGGCCCGGACTATTACGACAATGAGCAGTTCTTC,CASGPDYYDNEQFF
.,.,TRBJ2-3,TRBV25-1,TGTGCCAGCAGTGATTTCCTCGGCGGGGTACTTAGCACAGATACGCAGTATTTT,CASSDFLGGVLSTDTQYF
.,TRBD2,TRBJ2-1,TRBV5-4,TGTGCCAGCACCCAGAAAATGGCGGGGGGGCCGGATGAGCAGTTCTTC,CASTQKMAGGPDEQFF
few,TRBD2,TRBJ2-5,TRBV7-9,TGTGCCAGCAGCTTAGCGTCTAGCGGGGGTGAGACCCAGTACTTC,CASSLASSGGETQYF
once,.,TRBJ2-1,TRBV10-3,TGTGCCATCAGTGAGTCATACGGGGGGCACAATGAGCAGTTCTTC,CAISESYGGHNEQFF
few,.,TRBJ2-1,TRBV9,TGTGCCAGCAGCTTTAGGGCGGGAAGTAACAATGAGCAGTTCTTC,CASSFRAGSNNEQFF
.,.,TRBJ2-3,TRBV30,TGTGCCTGGACTCCCCGAGGAGATACGCAGTATTTT,CAWTPRGDTQYF
.,TRBD1,TRBJ2-1,TRBV19,TGTGCCAGTAGTATAGATCTTTGGGGACAGAACAATGAGCAGTTCTTC,CASSIDLWGQNNEQFF
.,.,TRBJ2-3,TRBV6-1,TGTATCAGTCGGGGGATAACAGATACGCAGTATTTT,CISRGITDTQYF
.,.,TRBJ1-3,TRBV28,TGTGCCAGCAGTTTCAGGGGAAACACCATATATTTT,CASSFRGNTIYF
.,.,TRBJ1-2,TRBV14,TGTGCCAGCAGCCCACCGGGACATTATGGCTACACCTTC,CASSPPGHYGYTF
.,.,TRBJ1-1,TRBV6-5,TGTGCCAGCCGCGACGGGGGTGAAGCTTTCTTT,CASRDGGEAFF
.,.,TRBJ2-7,TRBV5-5,TGTGCCAGCGGAAGGCGGGTCGGGAGTTACGAGCAGTACTTC,CASGRRVGSYEQYF
few,TRBD1,TRBJ1-5,TRBV5-8,TGTGCCAGCAGACAAAACAGGGGCTTCAATCAGCCCCAGCATTTT,CASRQNRGFNQPQHF
.,TRBD2,TRBJ2-5,TRBV2,TGTGCCAGCAGTGATTGGGGCGGGAGGGAGACCCAGTACTTC,CASSDWGGRETQYF
.,.,TRBJ1-2,TRBV5-4,TGTGCCAGCAGCTTGGTGCAGGCACAGTATGGCTACACCTTC,CASSLVQAQYGYTF
.,.,TRBJ2-3,TRBV7-9,TGTGCCAGCAGCTTTCTCCGGGACTTCGCCTCTACGCAGTATTTT,CASSFLRDFASTQYF
.,.,TRBJ2-3,TRBV7-9,TGTGCCAGCACCCACGGGTCAGATACGCAGTATTTT,CASTHGSDTQYF
.,TRBD2,TRBJ2-1,TRBV18,TGTGCCAGCTCAGTAAGGACTAGCGGTAGCTCCTACAATGAGCAGTTCTTC,CASSVRTSGSSYNEQFF
.,.,TRBJ1-1,TRBV4-1,TGCGCCAGCAGCCATGTCGGACTTATGAACACTGAAGCTTTCTTT,CASSHVGLMNTEAFF
.,.,TRBJ2-2,TRBV14,TGTGCCAGCAGCCACAGGTCCTACACAGGGGAGCTGTTTTTT,CASSHRSYTGELFF
once,TRBD2,TRBJ2-6,TRBV10-3,TGTGCCATCACTTCGCGAGGAGCGGGAGACGCGGGGGCCAACGTCCTGACTTTC,CAITSRGAGDAGANVLTF
.,.,TRBJ1-6,TRBV28,TGTGCCAGCAGTTTGGCAGGGCCGCGTACTTCACCCCTCCACTTT,CASSLAGPRTSPLHF
.,TRBD2,TRBJ2-1,TRBV4-3,TGCGCCAGCAGCCAAGATGGGAGGGACAATGAGCAGTTCTTC,CASSQDGRDNEQFF
few,TRBD2,TRBJ2-7,TRBV4-3,TGCGCCAGCAGCCAAGATGTGGCTAGCGGGTACGAGCAGTACTTC,CASSQDVASGYEQYF
.,.,TRBJ1-3,TRBV6-1,TGTGCCAGCACCGAAGGCGGGGTCTCTGGAAACACCATATATTTT,CASTEGGVSGNTIYF
.,.,TRBJ2-1,TRBV5-6,TGTGCCAGCAGCTTGCCTGCAGACAATGAGCAGTTCTTC,CASSLPADNEQFF
.,TRBD1,TRBJ2-5,TRBV5-1,TGCGCCAGCAGACCGACAGGGCTGGAGACCCAGTACTTC,CASRPTGLETQYF
.,TRBD1,TRBJ1-1,TRBV10-3,TGTGCCATCAGCCTGGGGGGGACAGGCACTGAAGCTTTCTTT,CAISLGGTGTEAFF
.,.,TRBJ1-2,TRBV29-1,TGCAGCGTTTTGGCTGCGGGGGACTATGGCTACACCTTC,CSVLAAGDYGYTF
.,TRBD2,TRBJ2-3,TRBV2,TGTGCCAGCAGTTTTAGCGGGGCCGGCACAGATACGCAGTATTTT,CASSFSGAGTDTQYF
.,TRBD2,TRBJ2-1,TRBV7-9,TGTGCCAGCAGCTTTGCGGGAGGGTACAATGAGCAGTTCTTC,CASSFAGGYNEQFF
few,.,TRBJ1-2,TRBV6-5,TGTGCCAGCAGTAACCTGGACACGACTAACTATGGCTACACCTTC,CASSNLDTTNYGYTF
.,TRBD1,TRBJ1-6,TRBV5-6,TGTGCCAGCAGCTTGCGGACAGGGGTCCCAGGGAATTCACCCCTCCACTTT,CASSLRTGVPGNSPLHF
.,.,TRBJ1-2,TRBV27,TGTGCCAGCAGTTGGACAGCATCTCGGGGCTACACCTTC,CASSWTASRGYTF
.,.,TRBJ2-5,TRBV10-3,TGTGCCATCTCAGGGGGGACGGGCCAAGAGACCCAGTACTTC,CAISGGTGQETQYF
.,TRBD1,TRBJ1-6,TRBV19,TGTGCCAGTACTCCAGGACAGGGCGGATCACCCCTCCACTTT,CASTPGQGGSPLHF
.,TRBD2,TRBJ2-1,TRBV5-1,TGCGCCAGCACCAAAAGAAAGACTAGCGATAGCCACAATGAGCAGTTCTTC,CASTKRKTSDSHNEQFF